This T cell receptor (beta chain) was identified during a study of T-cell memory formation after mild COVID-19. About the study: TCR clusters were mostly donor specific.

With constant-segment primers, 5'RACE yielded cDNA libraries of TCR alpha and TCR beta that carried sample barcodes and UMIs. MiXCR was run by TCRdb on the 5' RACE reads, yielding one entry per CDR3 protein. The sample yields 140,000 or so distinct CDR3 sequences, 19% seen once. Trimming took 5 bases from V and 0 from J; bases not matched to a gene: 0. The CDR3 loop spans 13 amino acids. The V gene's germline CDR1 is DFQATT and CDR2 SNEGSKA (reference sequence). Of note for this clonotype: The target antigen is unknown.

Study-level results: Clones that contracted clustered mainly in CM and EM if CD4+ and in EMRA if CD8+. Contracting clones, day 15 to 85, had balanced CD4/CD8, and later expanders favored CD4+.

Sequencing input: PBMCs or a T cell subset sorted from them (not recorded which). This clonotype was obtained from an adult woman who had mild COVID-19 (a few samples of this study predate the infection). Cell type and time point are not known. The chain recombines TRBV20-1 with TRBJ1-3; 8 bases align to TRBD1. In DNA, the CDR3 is TGCAGTGCTGACAGGGGCTCTGGAAACACCATATATTTT. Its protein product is CSADRGSGNTIYF.